A selection of T cell receptor beta chains follows, all from one sample in a study of T cell repertoires in aging, cancer and after chemotherapy. One entry per CDR3 protein, called by TCRdb with MiXCR from the multiplex PCR reads. The sample lists under 3,000 distinct CDR3 sequences; around 30% were seen once. Sequenced sample: blood. Every receptor here comes from a human donor with a solid tumor. Both conserved end residues are part of each CDR3.

j_gene	v_gene	CDR3aa
TRBJ2-3	TRBV6-2/TRBV6-3	CASSQILGTSGSSDTQYF
TRBJ2-7	TRBV13	CASSWGQGAQEQYF
TRBJ2-5	TRBV11-2	CASSLAREPRETQYF
TRBJ2-1	TRBV11-2	CVSSLTTNYNEQFF
TRBJ2-7	TRBV5-5	CASSLGRGSSYEQYF
TRBJ1-5	TRBV5-4	CASSLDGTDQPQHF
TRBJ2-1	TRBV6-5	CASSYVDGYNEQFF
TRBJ2-2	TRBV5-6	CASRTTSGGHTGELFF
TRBJ2-7	TRBV6-6	CASSWTDRGTYEQYF
TRBJ2-1	TRBV6-1	CASSVSGSLYNEQFF
TRBJ1-1	TRBV30	CAWSVPRRNTEAFF
TRBJ1-5	TRBV6-5	CATKGSLNQPQHF
TRBJ1-5	TRBV18	CASLSLIRDDSWAQHF
TRBJ1-6	TRBV6-1	CASSRTGTDSPLHF
TRBJ2-1	TRBV5-6	CASSLSSGYNEQFF
TRBJ2-1	TRBV5-1	CASSRTSGGSSYNEQFF
TRBJ2-1	TRBV20-1	CSARSGSSYNEQFF
TRBJ2-1	TRBV5-8	CASSLGLAADNEQFF
TRBJ1-2	TRBV5-1	CASSWTGDANYGYTF
TRBJ2-5	TRBV27	CASSTLRGGAETQYF
TRBJ1-2	TRBV20-1	CSARPRGRESYGYTF
TRBJ2-1	TRBV10-3	CAISGFSRQGALNEQFF
TRBJ1-5	TRBV12-3/TRBV12-4	CASSPDREDQPQHF
TRBJ2-5	TRBV29-1	CSSGNLYQETQYF
TRBJ2-1	TRBV11-2	CASSFGQGGGEQFF
TRBJ2-5	TRBV7-2	CASSYSPLRNQKTQYF
TRBJ2-2	TRBV18	CASSLGQANTGELFF
TRBJ2-7	TRBV19	CASSIANTKSYEQYF
TRBJ2-1	TRBV29-1	CSVAVSSYNEQFF
TRBJ1-4	TRBV5-4	CASSPTGSEKLFF
TRBJ1-1	TRBV5-4	CASSPGWVNTEAFF
TRBJ2-1	TRBV20-1	CSARDWLRDDNEQFF
TRBJ2-1	TRBV19	CASNDQGASSYNEQFF
TRBJ2-3	TRBV7-7	CASSFGGTDTQYF
TRBJ2-1	TRBV7-9	CASSPTSANYNEQFF
TRBJ2-7	TRBV20-1	CSASRGTSSYEQYF
TRBJ1-2	TRBV24-1	CATSDRSGGNYGYTF
TRBJ2-1	TRBV7-9	CASSLGSGGAGNEQFF
TRBJ1-1	TRBV6-1	CASSEPGQYTKAFF
TRBJ2-1	TRBV19	CASSIQGSSYNDQFF
TRBJ2-1	TRBV20-1	CSARDGSYRSNEQFF
TRBJ1-2	TRBV18	CASSPTGAANYGYTF
TRBJ2-7	TRBV5-1	CASSLGTGGRTYEQYF
TRBJ2-5	TRBV20-1	CSARGLDQETQYF
TRBJ2-7	TRBV6-5	CASRPPGAISSEQYF
TRBJ2-6	TRBV19	CASSRQGAGGANVLTF